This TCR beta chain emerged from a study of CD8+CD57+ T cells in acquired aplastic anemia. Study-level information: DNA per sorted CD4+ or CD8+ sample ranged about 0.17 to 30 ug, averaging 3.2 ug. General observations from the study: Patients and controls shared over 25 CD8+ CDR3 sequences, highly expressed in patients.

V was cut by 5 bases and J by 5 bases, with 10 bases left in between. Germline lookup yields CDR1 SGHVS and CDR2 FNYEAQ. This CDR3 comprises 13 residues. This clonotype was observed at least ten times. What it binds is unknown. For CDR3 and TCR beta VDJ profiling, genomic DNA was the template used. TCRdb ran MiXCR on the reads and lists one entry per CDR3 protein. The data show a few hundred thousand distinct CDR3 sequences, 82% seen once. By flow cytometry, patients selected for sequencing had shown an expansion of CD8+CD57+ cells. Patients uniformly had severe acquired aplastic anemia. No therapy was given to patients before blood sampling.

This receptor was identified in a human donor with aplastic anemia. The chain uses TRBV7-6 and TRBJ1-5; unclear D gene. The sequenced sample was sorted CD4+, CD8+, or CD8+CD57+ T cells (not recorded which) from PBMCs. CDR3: CASSQNRDQPQHF. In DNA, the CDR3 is TGTGCCAGCAGCCAAAACAGAGATCAGCCCCAGCATTTT. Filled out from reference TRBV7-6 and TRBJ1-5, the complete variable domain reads GAGVSQSPRYKVTKRGQDVALRCDPISGHVSLYWYRQALGQGPEFLTYFNYEAQQDKSGLPNDRFSAERPEGSISTLTIQRTEQRDSAMYRCASSQNRDQPQHFGDGTRLSIL.